Listed below are T cell receptor beta chains from one sample, sequenced in a study of PD-1 and CTLA-4 blockade in melanoma. Using immunoSEQ multiplex PCR, the repertoire was profiled, and TCRdb retains in-frame clones only, with some absent. The sample gives about 30,000 clones, 88% of which show up once; approximately 6.4% is in the top ten. Sequencing used CD8+ T cells from peripheral blood, obtained from a patient given anti-PD-1 treatment. These receptors were taken from a human donor with melanoma. Both conserved end residues are part of each CDR3. Fields, in order: V gene, clone size, D gene, J gene, CDR3 DNA, CDR3 protein. A D gene is named only where the DNA matches it firmly. Size is stated for part of the rows, as once, few or many counts, or as a class when the clone is expanded.

>TRBV28|NA|NA|TRBJ1-2
TGTGCCAGCTCGGACCTGATAAACTATGGCTACACCTTC
CASSDLINYGYTF
>TRBV28|NA|NA|TRBJ2-3
TGTGCCAGCTCATGGAGGGACAGAAGCACAGATACGCAGTATTTT
CASSWRDRSTDTQYF
>TRBV10-1|NA|TRBD1|TRBJ2-7
TGCGCCAGCAGCCATGACAGGGAGTACTTC
CASSHDREYF
>TRBV5-6|NA|NA|TRBJ1-4
TGTGCCAGCAGCTTGGAAGGGCTTGCTAATGAAAAACTGTTTTTT
CASSLEGLANEKLFF
>TRBV6-2/TRBV6-3|NA|NA|TRBJ2-3
TGTGCCAGCAGTTACGTCACAGATACGCAGTATTTT
CASSYVTDTQYF
>TRBV4-1|NA|NA|TRBJ1-1
TGCGCCAGCAGCCAAGTAGGAATTTTAGGAGGGATGAACACTGAAGCTTTCTTT
CASSQVGILGGMNTEAFF
>TRBV10-3|NA|NA|TRBJ1-1
TGTGCCATCAGTGATTCGGGGGAGGGCGCTTTCTTT
CAISDSGEGAFF
>TRBV3-1/TRBV3-2|NA|NA|TRBJ2-2
TGTGCCAGCAGCCCCTTCGACGCCGGGGAGCTGTTTTTT
CASSPFDAGELFF
>TRBV6-6|few|NA|TRBJ1-6
TGTGCCAGCAGTCCACGGAGCTCCTATAATTCACCCCTCCACTTT
CASSPRSSYNSPLHF
>TRBV13|NA|NA|TRBJ2-3
TGTGCCAGCAGCTCGGGGGTGGATACGCAGTATTTT
CASSSGVDTQYF
>TRBV7-6|NA|NA|TRBJ2-5
TGTGCCAGCAGCTTAGGGGGGGGCAGGGGTCAAGAGACCCAGTACTTC
CASSLGGGRGQETQYF
>TRBV30|NA|NA|TRBJ2-7
TGTGCCTGGACTGACAGACGCGAGCAGTACTTC
CAWTDRREQYF
>TRBV2|NA|NA|TRBJ2-1
TGTGCCAGCAGTGAGACGAATGAGCAGTTCTTC
CASSETNEQFF
>TRBV13|NA|NA|TRBJ1-2
TGTGCCAGCAGGACCCAGGGAAGTAACTATGGCTACACCTTC
CASRTQGSNYGYTF
>TRBV12-3/TRBV12-4|NA|NA|TRBJ1-1
TGTGCCAGCAGGGATCCAGGGTTCACTGAAGCTTTCTTT
CASRDPGFTEAFF
>TRBV27|NA|TRBD1|TRBJ1-2
TGTGCCTCCCGGGGGCAGGGGGCTTTCTATGGCTACACCTTC
CASRGQGAFYGYTF
>TRBV11-1|NA|NA|TRBJ2-3
TGTGCCAGCAGCGGCCTTAGGTCAGATACGCAGTATTTT
CASSGLRSDTQYF
>TRBV6-1|NA|NA|TRBJ2-7
TGTGCCAGCAGTGAAGGGGCCCAGGCCCCTTACGAGCAGTACTTC
CASSEGAQAPYEQYF
>TRBV3-1/TRBV3-2|NA|TRBD2|TRBJ2-5
TGTGCCAGCAGCCAAGATGGAAGCGGGGAAGAGACCCAGTACTTC
CASSQDGSGEETQYF
>TRBV7-9|NA|NA|TRBJ2-5
TGTGCCAGCAGCCCCCATATGGAGACCCAGTACTTC
CASSPHMETQYF
>TRBV30|NA|TRBD1|TRBJ1-2
TGTGCCTGGAGCCCAGACGACAGGGTGGGCGGCTACACCTTC
CAWSPDDRVGGYTF
>TRBV6-2/TRBV6-3|NA|NA|TRBJ1-1
TGTGCCAGCAGTGCCAGTTTGAACACTGAAGCTTTCTTT
CASSASLNTEAFF
>TRBV7-9|NA|TRBD2|TRBJ2-4
TGTGCCAGCAGCTTAGGACTAGCCGGAGGCATTCAGTACTTC
CASSLGLAGGIQYF
>TRBV27|NA|NA|TRBJ1-1
TGTGCCAGCAGTGAGGGGGCTGAAGCTTTCTTT
CASSEGAEAFF
>TRBV7-8|NA|NA|TRBJ2-5
TGTGCCAGCAGGCGAGGCGGGCTAGTGGGGGAGACCCAGTACTTC
CASRRGGLVGETQYF
>TRBV25-1|medium-sized|NA|TRBJ1-2
TGTGCCAGCAGTCCACGAAAAGGAACCGAGCTGTCTAACTATGGCTACACCTTC
CASSPRKGTELSNYGYTF
>TRBV7-8|NA|NA|TRBJ2-1
TGTGCCAGCAGCTTAACAGGGCCCGGGATTGAGAATGAGCAGTTCTTC
CASSLTGPGIENEQFF
>TRBV15|NA|TRBD1|TRBJ1-2
TGTGCCACCAGCCCGGACAGGAACCCTAACTATGGCTACACCTTC
CATSPDRNPNYGYTF
>TRBV28|NA|NA|TRBJ2-5
TGTGCCAGCAGTTTATCAGGCGGGTTGGAAGAGACCCAGTACTTC
CASSLSGGLEETQYF
>TRBV28|NA|TRBD1|TRBJ1-1
TGTGCCAGCAGTTTGCAGGGGGCGAACACTGAAGCTTTCTTT
CASSLQGANTEAFF
>TRBV28|NA|NA|TRBJ1-5
TGTGCCAGCAGGCCCCCCTACCTAGGTAATCAGCCCCAGCATTTT
CASRPPYLGNQPQHF
>TRBV9|NA|TRBD1|TRBJ1-1
TGTGCCAGCAGCGTACCGGGACAGGGAACCGTTGAAGCTTTCTTT
CASSVPGQGTVEAFF
>TRBV19|NA|NA|TRBJ2-2
TGTGCCAGTAGTCCGGGCCGACCGAACACCGGGGAGCTGTTTTTT
CASSPGRPNTGELFF